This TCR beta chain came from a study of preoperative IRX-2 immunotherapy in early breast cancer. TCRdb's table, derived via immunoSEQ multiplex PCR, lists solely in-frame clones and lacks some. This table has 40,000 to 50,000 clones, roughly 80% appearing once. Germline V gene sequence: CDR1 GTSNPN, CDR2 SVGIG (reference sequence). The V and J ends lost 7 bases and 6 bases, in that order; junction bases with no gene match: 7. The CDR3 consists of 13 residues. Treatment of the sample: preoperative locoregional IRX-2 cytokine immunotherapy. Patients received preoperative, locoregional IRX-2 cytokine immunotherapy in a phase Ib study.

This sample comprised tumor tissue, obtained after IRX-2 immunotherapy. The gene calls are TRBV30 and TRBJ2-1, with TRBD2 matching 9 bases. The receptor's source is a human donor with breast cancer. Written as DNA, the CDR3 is TGTGCCTTCCCGGGACTAGCTGGCAATGAGCAGTTCTTC. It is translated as CAFPGLAGNEQFF.